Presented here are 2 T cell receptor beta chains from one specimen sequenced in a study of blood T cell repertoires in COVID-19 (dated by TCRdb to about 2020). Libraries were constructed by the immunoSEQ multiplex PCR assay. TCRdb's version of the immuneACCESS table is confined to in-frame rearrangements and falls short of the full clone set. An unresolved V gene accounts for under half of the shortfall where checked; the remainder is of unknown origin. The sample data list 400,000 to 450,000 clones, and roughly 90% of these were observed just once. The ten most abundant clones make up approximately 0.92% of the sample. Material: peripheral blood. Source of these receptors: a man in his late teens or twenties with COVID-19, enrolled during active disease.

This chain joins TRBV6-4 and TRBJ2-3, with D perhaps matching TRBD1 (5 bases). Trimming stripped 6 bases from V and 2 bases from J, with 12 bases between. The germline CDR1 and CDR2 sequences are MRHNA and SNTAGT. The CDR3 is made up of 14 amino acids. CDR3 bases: TGTGCCAGCAGCCCAGGGATGCCCACAGATACGCAGTATTTT. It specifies CASSPGMPTDTQYF.

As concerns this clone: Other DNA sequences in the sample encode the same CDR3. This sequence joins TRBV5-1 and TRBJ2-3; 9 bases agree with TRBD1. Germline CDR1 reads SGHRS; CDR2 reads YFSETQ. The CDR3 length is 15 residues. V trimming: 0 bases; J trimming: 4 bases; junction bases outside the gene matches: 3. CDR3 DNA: TGCGCCAGCAGCTTGGGGGACAGGGACTCAGATACGCAGTATTTT. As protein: CASSLGDRDSDTQYF.